This T cell receptor beta chain originates from a study of blood T cell repertoires in COVID-19. Original processing methods: Estimation of nucleated cell counts relied on the amplification of reference gene primers. Generated by immunoSEQ multiplex PCR, the TCRdb table keeps only in-frame clones and is missing some. V and J calls plus clone size are reproduced from that table; the DNA served to infer D and trimming. There are roughly 160,000 clones in the sample; roughly four fifths occur only once, and over 9.5% lies in the top ten. The V gene's germline CDR1 is MDHEN and CDR2 SYDVKM. Trimming left V 6 bases short and J 8 bases short, with 20 bases between. This CDR3 has 16 residues.

The sequence was collected from a man aged 45-65 years who had recovered from COVID-19. This chain links TRBV28 with TRBJ1-6; D possibly corresponds to TRBD1 (5 bases). The sample was PBMCs or T cells enriched from blood (not recorded which). The DNA of the CDR3 is TGTGCCAGCAGCTCGCTCGGGGGTTTAGGAGATTCACCCCTCCACTTT. Translated, it gives CASSSLGGLGDSPLHF.